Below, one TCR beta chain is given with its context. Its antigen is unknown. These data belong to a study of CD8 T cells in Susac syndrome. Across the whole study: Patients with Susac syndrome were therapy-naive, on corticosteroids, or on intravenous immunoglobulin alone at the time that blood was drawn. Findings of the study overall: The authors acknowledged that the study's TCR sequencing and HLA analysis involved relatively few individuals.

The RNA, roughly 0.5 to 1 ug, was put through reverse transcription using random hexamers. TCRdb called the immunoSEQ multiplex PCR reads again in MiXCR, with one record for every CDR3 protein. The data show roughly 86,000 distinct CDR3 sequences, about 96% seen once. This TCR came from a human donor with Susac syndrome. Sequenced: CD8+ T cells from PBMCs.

The CDR3 spells CSARVRGEGRSYTF. The CDR3 DNA reads TGCAGTGCTAGGGTACGGGGGGAGGGCCGAAGCTACACCTTC. The rearrangement joins TRBV20-1 to TRBJ1-2; D may be TRBD1 (5 bases). Trimming took 3 bases from V and 9 from J, leaving 20 bases between them. The CDR3 spans 14 residues. Germline assignment: CDR1 DFQATT and CDR2 SNEGSKA (reference sequence).